This T cell receptor (beta chain) was identified during a study of monozygotic twins with inflammatory bowel disease (dated by TCRdb to 2018 to 2020). With regard to the full study: In total, 28 monozygotic twin pairs made up the full study: 19 Danish pairs, all IBD-discordant, plus nine German pairs, of which four were IBD-concordant and five were IBD-discordant. Each individual had, on average, about 151 000 unique TCRalpha sequences and 181 000 unique TCRbeta sequences available for analysis. The search for disease-associated traits relied mainly on comparing IBD patients with their genetically identical healthy co-twins within discordant pairs. Here is what the overall study found, with its caveats: TCRbeta repertoire diversity, by inverse Simpson index, was decreased in IBD patients compared with their healthy co-twins. The results gave no support for a single strong signal or clonotype linked to IBD. Distinction between different T cell subtypes could not be achieved in the analysis. Fewer clonotypes were shared with other individuals by IBD patients than by healthy twins, most markedly in patients showing signs of disease activity. Repertoire similarity did not differ between concordant and discordant twins, possibly due to limited statistical power. Differing immunosuppressive treatments among patients may have added background noise and inter-individual variability to the repertoires.

Receptor amplification or capture employed 5' RACE. Each TCR library was prepared from 3,000 to 4,000 ng of total RNA. For each sample, cDNA synthesis was carried out in eight separate reactions using SMARTScribe reverse transcriptase. Unique molecular identifiers containing a 6-nucleotide sample barcode were introduced through template switching during cDNA synthesis. TCRalpha and TCRbeta cDNA was amplified in two nested PCRs of around 15 and 10 cycles, and bead purification was carried out after each PCR. Before amplification, the cDNA was treated with uracil DNA-glycosylase and purified using the QIAquick PCR purification kit. In the second PCR, Illumina TruSeq-compatible adapters and sample-specific barcodes were added. TapeStation and Qubit were used to check library quality and concentration, and roughly 4.9 ng of each library was pooled. Sequencing of pooled libraries was carried out on an Illumina HiSeq2500 single-index Rapid Run using 2 x 100 bp reads and custom sequencing primers. In the source study's methods: MiGEC version 1.2.6 was used for UMI-based consensus assembly to correct PCR and sequencing errors. V(D)J alignment, clonotype assembly and CDR3 extraction were performed with MiXCR version 2.1.1. To normalise gene usage, clonotype sharing and MAIT/NKT TCR abundance, the analysis used the top 1000, 10 000 and 20 000 clonotypes per sample. Diversity was computed as the inverse Simpson index with the vegan R package after downsampling to 27 000 UMIs. Paired Mann-Whitney U tests were applied to discordant twin pairs, and Benjamini-Hochberg correction was used for multiple testing. After the reads were reprocessed by TCRdb, one entry was made per CDR3 protein sequence, with no DNA. TCRdb, rather than the study authors, made the V and J calls. The record for this sample contains roughly 200,000 distinct CDR3 sequences. The top ten clones comprise roughly 8% of the sample.

Note on this clonotype: Its antigen is unknown.

CDR1 MNHEY and CDR2 SMNVEV are derived from the germline V gene (reference sequence). The CDR3 numbers 14 residues from cysteine through phenylalanine. Nucleotide data are not available. From each donor, a 2.5 ml peripheral blood sample was drawn into PAXgene tubes and stored at -80 degrees C. Without any T cell sorting, total RNA was extracted from whole blood using the PAXgene blood miRNA kit on an automated QIAcube. Peripheral blood from monozygotic twin pairs who were concordant or discordant for inflammatory bowel disease underwent deep TCRalpha and TCRbeta repertoire profiling using unique molecular barcoding. For every twin pair, smoking habits were documented, and each individual was categorised as a current, former or never smoker.

The sequenced material came from blood. The rearrangement joined TRBV27 to TRBJ1-1. This clonotype was sampled from a human donor with ulcerative colitis or Crohn's disease, or a healthy co-twin of an affected twin (not recorded which). CDR3 reads: CASSRSEMNTEAFF.